This TCR beta chain originates from a study of T cell changes during pregnancy in multiple sclerosis. Measured with immunoSEQ multiplex PCR; TCRdb has only the in-frame clones, and not every one. The sample gives about 68,000 clones, roughly 92% of which show up once; approximately 4% is in the top ten. The CDR3 totals 14 residues. Germline CDR1 is SGHDT and CDR2 is YYEEEE. Between the trimmed V and J ends, which lost 6 bases and 3 bases, there was a span of 12 bases. This receptor was taken from a female donor in good health, enrolled as a control in a pregnancy study. The chain combines TRBV5-6 with TRBJ2-2; tentatively, D is TRBD2 (6 bases). The sequences come from peripheral blood, collected after pregnancy. Written as DNA, the CDR3 is TGTGCCAGCATCCGGGGAGGTTACACCGGGGAGCTGTTTTTT. Residues: CASIRGGYTGELFF.